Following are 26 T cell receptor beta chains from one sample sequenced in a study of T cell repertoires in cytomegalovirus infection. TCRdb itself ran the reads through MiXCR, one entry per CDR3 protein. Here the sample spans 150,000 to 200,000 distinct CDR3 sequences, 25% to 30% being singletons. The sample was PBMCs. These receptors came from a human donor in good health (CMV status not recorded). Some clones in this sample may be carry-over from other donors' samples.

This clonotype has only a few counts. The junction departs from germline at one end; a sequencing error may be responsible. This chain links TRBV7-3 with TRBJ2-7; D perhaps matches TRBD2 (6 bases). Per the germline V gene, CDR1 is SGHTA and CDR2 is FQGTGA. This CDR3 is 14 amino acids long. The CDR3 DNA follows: TGTGCCAGCAGCTCGACTAGGCTGTCCTACGAGCAGTGCTTC. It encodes CASSSTRLSYEQCF. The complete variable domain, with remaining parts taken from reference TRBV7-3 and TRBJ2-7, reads GAGVSQTPSNKVTEKGKYVELRCDPISGHTALYWYRQSLGQGPEFLIYFQGTGAADDSGLPNDRFFAVRPEGSVSTLKIQRTERGDSAVYLCASSSTRLSYEQCFGPGTRLTVT.

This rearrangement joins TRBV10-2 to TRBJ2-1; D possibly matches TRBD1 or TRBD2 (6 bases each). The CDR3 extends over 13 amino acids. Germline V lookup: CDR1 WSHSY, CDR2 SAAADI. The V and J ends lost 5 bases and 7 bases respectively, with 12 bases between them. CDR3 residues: CASSRGPGNEQFF. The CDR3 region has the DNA TGCGCCAGCAGTCGGGGGCCGGGGAATGAGCAGTTCTTC.

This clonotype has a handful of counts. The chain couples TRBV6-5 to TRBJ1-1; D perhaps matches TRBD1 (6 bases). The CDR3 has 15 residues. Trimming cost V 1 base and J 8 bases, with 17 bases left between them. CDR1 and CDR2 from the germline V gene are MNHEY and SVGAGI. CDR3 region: CASSYFPPGDFEAFF. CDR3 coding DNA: TGTGCCAGCAGTTACTTCCCGCCAGGGGATTTCGAAGCTTTCTTT.

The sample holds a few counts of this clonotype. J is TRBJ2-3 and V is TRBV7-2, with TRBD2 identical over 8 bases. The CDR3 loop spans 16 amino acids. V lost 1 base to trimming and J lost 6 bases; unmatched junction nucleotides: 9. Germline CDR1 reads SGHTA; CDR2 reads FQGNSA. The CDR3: CASSLVSGGLSDTQYF. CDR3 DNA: TGTGCCAGCAGCTTAGTCAGCGGGGGCCTCTCGGATACGCAGTATTTT.

The CDR3 nucleotides read TGTGCCAGTAGTCTTACAGGGGAGGAAGCTTTCTTT. It translates to CASSLTGEEAFF. The chain joins TRBV19 to TRBJ1-1, with 7 positions matching TRBD1. V shed 5 bases and J 8 bases; nucleotides not matched to a gene: 5. The CDR3 extends over 12 amino acids. Germline V gene sequence: CDR1 LNHDA, CDR2 SQIVND (reference sequence).

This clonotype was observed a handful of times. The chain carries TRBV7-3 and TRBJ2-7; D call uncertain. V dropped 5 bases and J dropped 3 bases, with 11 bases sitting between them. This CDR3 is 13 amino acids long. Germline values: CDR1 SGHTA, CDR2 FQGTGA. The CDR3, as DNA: TGTGCCAGCAGCCCCTCCGGTCTCTACGAGCAGTACTTC. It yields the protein CASSPSGLYEQYF.

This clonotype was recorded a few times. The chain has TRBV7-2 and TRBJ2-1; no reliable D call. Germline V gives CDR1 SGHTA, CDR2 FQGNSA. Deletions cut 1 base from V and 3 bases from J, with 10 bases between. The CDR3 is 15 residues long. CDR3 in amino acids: CASSLGLGGYNEQFF. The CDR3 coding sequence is TGTGCCAGCAGCTTAGGGCTGGGCGGCTACAATGAGCAGTTCTTC. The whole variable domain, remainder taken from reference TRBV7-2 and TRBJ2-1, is GAGVSQSPSNKVTEKGKDVELRCDPISGHTALYWYRQSLGQGLEFLIYFQGNSAPDKSGLPSDRFSAERTGGSVSTLTIQRTQQEDSAVYLCASSLGLGGYNEQFFGPGTRLTVL.

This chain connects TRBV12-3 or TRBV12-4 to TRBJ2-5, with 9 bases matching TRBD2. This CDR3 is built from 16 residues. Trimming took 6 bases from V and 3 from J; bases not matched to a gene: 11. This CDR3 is CASRRGAGGWEETQYF. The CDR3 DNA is TGTGCCAGCAGGCGGGGAGCGGGGGGCTGGGAAGAGACCCAGTACTTC.

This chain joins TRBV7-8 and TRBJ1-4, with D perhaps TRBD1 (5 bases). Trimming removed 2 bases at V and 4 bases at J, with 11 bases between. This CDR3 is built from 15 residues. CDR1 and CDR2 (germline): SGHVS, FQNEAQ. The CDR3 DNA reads TGTGCCAGCAGCTTACTTGGGGCGGGTAATGAAAAACTGTTTTTT. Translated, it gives CASSLLGAGNEKLFF.

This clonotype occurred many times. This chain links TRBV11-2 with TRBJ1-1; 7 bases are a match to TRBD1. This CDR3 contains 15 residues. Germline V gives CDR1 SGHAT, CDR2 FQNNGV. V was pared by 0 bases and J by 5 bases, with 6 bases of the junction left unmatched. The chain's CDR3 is CASSLDPGGWTEAFF. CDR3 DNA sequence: TGTGCCAGCAGCTTAGATCCAGGGGGGTGGACTGAAGCTTTCTTT.

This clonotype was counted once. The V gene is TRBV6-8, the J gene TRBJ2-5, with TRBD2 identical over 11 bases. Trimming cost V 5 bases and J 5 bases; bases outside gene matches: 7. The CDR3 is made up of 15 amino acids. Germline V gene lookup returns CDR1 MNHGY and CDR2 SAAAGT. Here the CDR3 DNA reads TGTGCCAGCAGTCCCTTAGCGGGGGGGCCGGAGACCCAGTACTTC. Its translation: CASSPLAGGPETQYF.

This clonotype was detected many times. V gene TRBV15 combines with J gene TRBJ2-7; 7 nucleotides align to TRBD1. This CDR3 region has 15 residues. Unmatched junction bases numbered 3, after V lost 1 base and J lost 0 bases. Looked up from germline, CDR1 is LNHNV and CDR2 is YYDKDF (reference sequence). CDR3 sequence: CATSRGAGGSYEQYF. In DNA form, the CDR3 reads TGTGCCACCAGCAGAGGGGCAGGGGGCTCCTACGAGCAGTACTTC.

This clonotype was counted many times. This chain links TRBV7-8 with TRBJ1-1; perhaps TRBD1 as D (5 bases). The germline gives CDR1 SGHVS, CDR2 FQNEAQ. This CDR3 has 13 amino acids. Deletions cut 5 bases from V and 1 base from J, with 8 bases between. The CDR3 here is CASSPGQNTEAFF. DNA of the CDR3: TGTGCCAGCAGCCCCGGACAGAACACTGAAGCTTTCTTT.

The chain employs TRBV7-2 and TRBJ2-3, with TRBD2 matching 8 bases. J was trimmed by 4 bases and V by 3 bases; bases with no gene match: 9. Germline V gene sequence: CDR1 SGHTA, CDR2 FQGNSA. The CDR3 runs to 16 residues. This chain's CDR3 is CASSFERGSHPDTQYF. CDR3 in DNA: TGTGCCAGCAGCTTCGAGCGGGGGTCACACCCAGATACGCAGTATTTT.

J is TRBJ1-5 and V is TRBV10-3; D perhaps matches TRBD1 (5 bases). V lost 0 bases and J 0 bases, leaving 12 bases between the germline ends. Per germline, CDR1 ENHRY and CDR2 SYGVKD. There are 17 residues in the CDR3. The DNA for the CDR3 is TGTGCCATCAGTGAGTCGAGGGGCAGTTATAGCAATCAGCCCCAGCATTTT. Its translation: CAISESRGSYSNQPQHF.

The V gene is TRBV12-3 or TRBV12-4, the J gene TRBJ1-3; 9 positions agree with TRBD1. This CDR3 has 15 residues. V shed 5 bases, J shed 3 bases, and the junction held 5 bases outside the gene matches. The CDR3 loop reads CASSKTGGFGNTIYF. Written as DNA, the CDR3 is TGTGCCAGCAGTAAAACAGGGGGCTTTGGAAACACCATATATTTT.

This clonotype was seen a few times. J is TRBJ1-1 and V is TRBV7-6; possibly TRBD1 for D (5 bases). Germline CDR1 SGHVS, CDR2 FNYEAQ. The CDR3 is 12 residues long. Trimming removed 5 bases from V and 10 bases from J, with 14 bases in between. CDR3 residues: CASSQGGHRAFF. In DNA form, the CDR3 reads TGTGCCAGCAGCCAGGGAGGACATAGAGCTTTCTTT.

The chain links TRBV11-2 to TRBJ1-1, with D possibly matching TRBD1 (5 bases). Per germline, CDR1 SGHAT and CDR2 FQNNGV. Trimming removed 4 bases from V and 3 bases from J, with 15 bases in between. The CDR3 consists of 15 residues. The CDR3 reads CASSSKGLKHTEAFF. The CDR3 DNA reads TGTGCCAGCAGCTCAAAGGGGTTAAAGCACACTGAAGCTTTCTTT.

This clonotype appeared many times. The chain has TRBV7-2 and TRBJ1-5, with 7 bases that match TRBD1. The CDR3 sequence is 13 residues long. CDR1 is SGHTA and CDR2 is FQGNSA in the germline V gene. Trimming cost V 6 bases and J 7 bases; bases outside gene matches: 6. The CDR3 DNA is TGTGCCAGCAGTTACAGGGGAGACCAGCCCCAGCATTTT. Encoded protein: CASSYRGDQPQHF.

This CDR3 is CASRLTGVAQEAFF. The CDR3 DNA follows: TGTGCCAGCAGATTGACAGGGGTCGCGCAAGAAGCTTTCTTT. V gene TRBV7-2 combines with J gene TRBJ1-1; 8 bases line up with TRBD1. Per germline, CDR1 SGHTA and CDR2 FQGNSA. The length of the CDR3 is 14 residues. The V and J ends lost 6 bases and 8 bases, in that order; junction bases with no gene match: 11.

CDR3 in amino acids: CASSPEADTQYF. DNA of the CDR3: TGTGCCAGCTCACCCGAGGCGGATACGCAGTATTTT. The chain joins TRBV18 to TRBJ2-3; no clear D. Germline V lookup: CDR1 KGHSH, CDR2 LQKENI. The CDR3 is 12 residues long. V dropped 3 bases and J dropped 6 bases, with 7 bases sitting between them.

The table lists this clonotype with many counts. Here the CDR3 reads CASSSLTGGETQYF. The CDR3 nucleotides read TGTGCCAGCAGCTCGTTGACAGGGGGCGAGACCCAGTACTTC. The J gene is TRBJ2-5, the V gene TRBV7-9, with 10 bases aligning to TRBD1. In germline, CDR1 is SEHNR, CDR2 FQNEAQ (reference sequence). The CDR3 sequence is 14 residues long. The V segment lost 4 bases and the J segment 5 bases; nucleotides outside the gene matches: 4.

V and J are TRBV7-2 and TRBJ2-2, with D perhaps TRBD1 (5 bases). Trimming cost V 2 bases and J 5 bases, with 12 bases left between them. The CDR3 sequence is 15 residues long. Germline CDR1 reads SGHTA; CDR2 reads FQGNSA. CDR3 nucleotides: TGTGCCAGCAGCTTAAATGCAGGGATGACCGGGGAGCTGTTTTTT. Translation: CASSLNAGMTGELFF.

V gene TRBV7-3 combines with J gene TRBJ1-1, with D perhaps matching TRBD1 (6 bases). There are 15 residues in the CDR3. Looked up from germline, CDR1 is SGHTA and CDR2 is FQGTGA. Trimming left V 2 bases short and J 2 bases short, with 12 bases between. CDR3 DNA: TGTGCCAGCAGCTTATCCGGGGGCGACAACACTGAAGCTTTCTTT. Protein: CASSLSGGDNTEAFF.

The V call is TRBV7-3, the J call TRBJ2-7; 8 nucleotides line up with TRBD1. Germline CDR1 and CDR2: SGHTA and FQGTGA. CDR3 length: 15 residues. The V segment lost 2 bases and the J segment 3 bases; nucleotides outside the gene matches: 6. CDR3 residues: CASSLDGTGFYEQYF. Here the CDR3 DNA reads TGTGCCAGCAGCTTAGACGGGACAGGATTCTACGAGCAGTACTTC. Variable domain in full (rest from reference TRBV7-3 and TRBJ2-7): GAGVSQTPSNKVTEKGKYVELRCDPISGHTALYWYRQSLGQGPEFLIYFQGTGAADDSGLPNDRFFAVRPEGSVSTLKIQRTERGDSAVYLCASSLDGTGFYEQYFGPGTRLTVT.

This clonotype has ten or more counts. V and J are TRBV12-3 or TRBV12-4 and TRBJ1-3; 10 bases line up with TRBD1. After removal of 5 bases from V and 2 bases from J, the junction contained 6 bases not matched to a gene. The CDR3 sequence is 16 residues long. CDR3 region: CASSANGTGAGNTIYF. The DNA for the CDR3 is TGTGCCAGCAGTGCTAACGGGACAGGGGCTGGAAACACCATATATTTT.